A selection of T cell receptor beta chains follows, all from one sample in a study of beta chain features in type 1 diabetes. Generated by immunoSEQ multiplex PCR, the TCRdb table keeps only in-frame clones and is missing some. The data contain about 190,000 clones, under 9.5% of them singletons. Sequences were obtained from central memory CD4+ T cells from blood. The receptor set was obtained from a man in his late teens or twenties with type 1 diabetes. The CDR3 runs from the conserved cysteine through the conserved F or W. Fields, in order: clone size, D gene, V gene, J gene, CDR3 DNA, CDR3 protein. A D gene is named only where the DNA matches it firmly. Clone size is shown for a subset of rows, as once, few, many or a class of expanded clone.

size: few; D: NA; V: TRBV9; J: TRBJ2-6; DNA: TGTGCCAGCAGCGTTTACAGGGCCGGGGCCAACGTCCTGACTTTC; CDR3: CASSVYRAGANVLTF
size: few; D: NA; V: TRBV27; J: TRBJ1-1; DNA: TGTGCCAGCAGTCCTCAGCAGGGGCGCCCGAACACTGAAGCTTTCTTT; CDR3: CASSPQQGRPNTEAFF
size: NA; D: TRBD1; V: TRBV27; J: TRBJ2-7; DNA: TGTGCCAGCAGCACCGGACAGGTGGTCGAGCAGTACTTC; CDR3: CASSTGQVVEQYF
size: NA; D: NA; V: TRBV6-1; J: TRBJ2-5; DNA: TGTGCCAGCAGTGAATATGCCGGGTCAAATCAAGAGACCCAGTACTTC; CDR3: CASSEYAGSNQETQYF
size: NA; D: NA; V: TRBV28; J: TRBJ1-2; DNA: TGTGCCAGCAGTTTAGGTAGCTATGGCTACACCTTC; CDR3: CASSLGSYGYTF
size: NA; D: TRBD1; V: TRBV28; J: TRBJ2-5; DNA: TGTGCCAGCAGTTTCGGGACAGGTGCCCAAGAGACCCAGTACTTC; CDR3: CASSFGTGAQETQYF
size: few; D: NA; V: TRBV4-2; J: TRBJ1-5; DNA: TGTGCCAGCAGCCAAGGCGGCGGGGGTAGAGCCCAGCATTTT; CDR3: CASSQGGGGRAQHF
size: few; D: NA; V: TRBV25-1; J: TRBJ1-5; DNA: TGTGCCAGCAGTGGCTACGGGCAGCCCCAGCATTTT; CDR3: CASSGYGQPQHF
size: few; D: NA; V: TRBV18; J: TRBJ1-5; DNA: TGTGCCAGCTCACCACTCAGCGATCAGCCCCAGCATTTT; CDR3: CASSPLSDQPQHF
size: few; D: NA; V: TRBV7-9; J: TRBJ1-5; DNA: TGTGCCAGCAGCTTACTAAGTCAGCCCCAGCATTTT; CDR3: CASSLLSQPQHF
size: NA; D: NA; V: TRBV28; J: TRBJ1-1; DNA: TGTGCCAGCCGAGGATACACTGAAGCTTTCTTT; CDR3: CASRGYTEAFF
size: NA; D: TRBD1; V: TRBV15; J: TRBJ2-3; DNA: TGTGCCACCAGCAGTCAGGGGGCGGGCACAGATACGCAGTATTTT; CDR3: CATSSQGAGTDTQYF
size: few; D: TRBD1; V: TRBV27; J: TRBJ1-6; DNA: TGTGCCAGCAGCCCGGGACAGGATAATTCACCCCTCCACTTT; CDR3: CASSPGQDNSPLHF
size: NA; D: TRBD1; V: TRBV7-9; J: TRBJ1-1; DNA: TGTGCCAGCAGCTCCACCGGGACAGTGAACACTGAAGCTTTCTTT; CDR3: CASSSTGTVNTEAFF
size: NA; D: TRBD2; V: TRBV5-4; J: TRBJ2-2; DNA: TGTGCCAGCAGCCTGGGACTAGCGACGTACGGCGGGGAGCTGTTTTTT; CDR3: CASSLGLATYGGELFF
size: NA; D: NA; V: TRBV28; J: TRBJ1-1; DNA: TGTGCCAGCATCGGAGCGGGGAACACTGAAGCTTTCTTT; CDR3: CASIGAGNTEAFF
size: NA; D: NA; V: TRBV4-3; J: TRBJ1-1; DNA: TGCGCCAGCAGCCATACAGGGTGGCACACTGAAGCTTTCTTT; CDR3: CASSHTGWHTEAFF
size: NA; D: NA; V: TRBV18; J: TRBJ2-1; DNA: TGTGCCAGCTCCCCCGCGCGAGGCTCCTACAATGAGCAGTTCTTC; CDR3: CASSPARGSYNEQFF
size: NA; D: TRBD1; V: TRBV30; J: TRBJ1-2; DNA: TGTGCCTGGGGACAGGGAGATGGCTACACCTTC; CDR3: CAWGQGDGYTF
size: NA; D: NA; V: TRBV27; J: TRBJ1-5; DNA: TGTGCCAGCAGTTTATCGGCGGGCCAGCCCCAGCATTTT; CDR3: CASSLSAGQPQHF
size: NA; D: NA; V: TRBV28; J: TRBJ2-7; DNA: TGTGCCAGCAGGCAACCGGGAGCAGGCGGCGAGCAGTACTTC; CDR3: CASRQPGAGGEQYF
size: few; D: NA; V: TRBV18; J: TRBJ1-1; DNA: TGTGCCAGCTCACCACCGGCAGGCTCGAACACTGAAGCTTTCTTT; CDR3: CASSPPAGSNTEAFF
size: NA; D: NA; V: TRBV7-2; J: TRBJ1-2; DNA: TGTGCCAGCAGCTTAGGAGGGGGATCGGTTGGGTATGGCTACACCTTC; CDR3: CASSLGGGSVGYGYTF
size: few; D: NA; V: TRBV19; J: TRBJ2-3; DNA: TGTGCCAGCTCAAGTCAAGGGGCACGGGCAGATACGCAGTATTTT; CDR3: CASSSQGARADTQYF
size: few; D: NA; V: TRBV30; J: TRBJ1-1; DNA: TGTGCCTGGAGTTCTCTTCGAGGGAGGTCTGAAGCTTTCTTT; CDR3: CAWSSLRGRSEAFF
size: once; D: NA; V: TRBV13; J: TRBJ2-7; DNA: TGTGCCAGCAGCTTGGTGGGCAGCTCCTACGAGCAGTACTTC; CDR3: CASSLVGSSYEQYF
size: NA; D: TRBD2; V: TRBV11-2; J: TRBJ2-5; DNA: TGTGCCAGCAGCTTAGGGGGCGGGGGGGGCCAGGAGACCCAGTACTTC; CDR3: CASSLGGGGGQETQYF
size: few; D: NA; V: TRBV7-2; J: TRBJ2-6; DNA: TGTGCCAGCAGCTACTCGCACTCTGGGGCCAACGTCCTGACTTTC; CDR3: CASSYSHSGANVLTF
size: once; D: NA; V: TRBV18; J: TRBJ1-5; DNA: TGTGCCAGCTCAGAGATGGGGGGAAGCAATCAGCCCCAGCATTTT; CDR3: CASSEMGGSNQPQHF